This is a list of T cell receptor beta chains from one sample in a study of CD8+ T cells in alopecia areata. Here immunoSEQ multiplex PCR was the method, and the copy in TCRdb shows in-frame clones only, minus some. The sample yields about 170,000 clones, 67% seen once. Sample: CD8+ T cells sorted from blood, taken at week 0. Receptor source: a human donor with alopecia areata. CDR3s include the opening cysteine and the closing phenylalanine or tryptophan. A D gene is named only where the DNA matches it firmly. Size tells how often a clone was seen (once, few, many) or the class of an expanded clone, and some rows leave it out.

D gene: -
V gene: TRBV7-9
clone size: -
J gene: TRBJ2-3
CDR3 DNA: TGTGCCAGCAGCCAACCCCAGGGTTTAGATACGCAGTATTTT
CDR3 protein: CASSQPQGLDTQYF

D gene: -
V gene: TRBV2
clone size: -
J gene: TRBJ1-1
CDR3 DNA: TGTGCCAGCAAGGGGAAGACTGAAGCTTTCTTT
CDR3 protein: CASKGKTEAFF

D gene: TRBD1
V gene: TRBV9
clone size: -
J gene: TRBJ2-7
CDR3 DNA: TGTGCCAGCAGCGTAGGGGTCGGGACAGGCCGATCCTACGAGCAGTACTTC
CDR3 protein: CASSVGVGTGRSYEQYF

D gene: TRBD2
V gene: TRBV19
clone size: few
J gene: TRBJ2-1
CDR3 DNA: TGTGCCACTAATAGCGGGGGGGCCATGTACAATGAGCAGTTCTTC
CDR3 protein: CATNSGGAMYNEQFF

D gene: TRBD2
V gene: TRBV9
clone size: -
J gene: TRBJ2-3
CDR3 DNA: TGTGCCAGCAGCGTATATCTAGCGGGGCGTGCAGATACGCAGTATTTT
CDR3 protein: CASSVYLAGRADTQYF

D gene: -
V gene: TRBV7-9
clone size: -
J gene: TRBJ2-7
CDR3 DNA: TGTGCCAGCAGCCCCCCTGGTGACGCCGAGCAGTACTTC
CDR3 protein: CASSPPGDAEQYF

D gene: -
V gene: TRBV5-1
clone size: few
J gene: TRBJ2-7
CDR3 DNA: TGCGCCAGCAGCTTGGGACAGCTCGAGCAGTACTTC
CDR3 protein: CASSLGQLEQYF

D gene: -
V gene: TRBV5-1
clone size: few
J gene: TRBJ2-3
CDR3 DNA: TGCGCCAGCAGCTTGAGCACAGATACGCAGTATTTT
CDR3 protein: CASSLSTDTQYF

D gene: -
V gene: TRBV6-5
clone size: -
J gene: TRBJ1-2
CDR3 DNA: TGTGCCAGCAATTTGGGAGGCGGCTACACCTTC
CDR3 protein: CASNLGGGYTF

D gene: -
V gene: TRBV5-6
clone size: -
J gene: TRBJ1-5
CDR3 DNA: TGTGCCAGCAGCATGGGTCGCAGAGCCAGAAATCAGCCCCAGCATTTT
CDR3 protein: CASSMGRRARNQPQHF

D gene: -
V gene: TRBV19
clone size: -
J gene: TRBJ1-1
CDR3 DNA: TGTGCCAGTAGCCAATCAGGGTTGTCGGACACTGAAGCTTTCTTT
CDR3 protein: CASSQSGLSDTEAFF

D gene: -
V gene: TRBV5-6
clone size: -
J gene: TRBJ2-1
CDR3 DNA: TGTGCCAGCAGCTTTGGGTTTAACGGAAATGAGCAGTTCTTC
CDR3 protein: CASSFGFNGNEQFF

D gene: -
V gene: TRBV6-5
clone size: -
J gene: TRBJ2-3
CDR3 DNA: TGTGCCAGCAGTTCTCTCCCCAGTAGCACAGATACGCAGTATTTT
CDR3 protein: CASSSLPSSTDTQYF

D gene: -
V gene: TRBV9
clone size: -
J gene: TRBJ1-4
CDR3 DNA: TGTGCCAGCAGCGTAGCTTCGACGGCTAATGAAAAACTGTTTTTT
CDR3 protein: CASSVASTANEKLFF

D gene: -
V gene: TRBV2
clone size: -
J gene: TRBJ2-5
CDR3 DNA: TGTGCCAGCAGTCTCCATTGGGAAGAGACCCAGTACTTC
CDR3 protein: CASSLHWEETQYF

D gene: TRBD1
V gene: TRBV5-6
clone size: -
J gene: TRBJ2-5
CDR3 DNA: TGTGCCAGCAGCTTCCCGGGACAGGGGCAAACCCAGTACTTC
CDR3 protein: CASSFPGQGQTQYF

D gene: -
V gene: TRBV29-1
clone size: once
J gene: TRBJ1-6
CDR3 DNA: TGCAGCGTGACTGTAGGAGGGGGGCTGGATTCACCCCTCCACTTT
CDR3 protein: CSVTVGGGLDSPLHF

D gene: TRBD1
V gene: TRBV5-4
clone size: -
J gene: TRBJ2-7
CDR3 DNA: TGTGCCAGCAGCTTAGAGGCAGGGGGTTTCTACGAGCAGTACTTC
CDR3 protein: CASSLEAGGFYEQYF

D gene: -
V gene: TRBV7-9
clone size: -
J gene: TRBJ2-7
CDR3 DNA: TGTGCCAGCAGCCACCTAGCCTACGAGCAGTACTTC
CDR3 protein: CASSHLAYEQYF

D gene: TRBD1
V gene: TRBV15
clone size: -
J gene: TRBJ1-5
CDR3 DNA: TGTGCCACCAGCAGACATTTCCAGGGGGCTGGCAATCAGCCCCAGCATTTT
CDR3 protein: CATSRHFQGAGNQPQHF

D gene: TRBD2
V gene: TRBV2
clone size: -
J gene: TRBJ2-3
CDR3 DNA: TGTGCCAGCCTCTCCTGGCGGGGGGGAAGCACAGATACGCAGTATTTT
CDR3 protein: CASLSWRGGSTDTQYF

D gene: -
V gene: TRBV7-9
clone size: once
J gene: TRBJ2-5
CDR3 DNA: TGTGCCAGCAGCTTAGACTTAGCTGTCCAAGAGACCCAGTACTTC
CDR3 protein: CASSLDLAVQETQYF

D gene: TRBD1
V gene: TRBV30
clone size: -
J gene: TRBJ1-2
CDR3 DNA: TGTGCCTGGAGCCTGACAGGGAACTATGGCTACACCTTC
CDR3 protein: CAWSLTGNYGYTF

D gene: TRBD2
V gene: TRBV25-1
clone size: once
J gene: TRBJ2-5
CDR3 DNA: TGTGCCAGCAGTGAATTCGGGGGAGGGGAGACCCAGTACTTC
CDR3 protein: CASSEFGGGETQYF

D gene: -
V gene: TRBV30
clone size: -
J gene: TRBJ2-1
CDR3 DNA: TGTGCCTGGATGACAGCCTATGAGCAGTTCTTC
CDR3 protein: CAWMTAYEQFF